Sequencing of this T cell receptor beta chain was carried out in a study of patients and donors after allogeneic stem cell transplantation. Per germline, CDR1 MDHEN and CDR2 SYDVKM. The V gene lost 6 bases and the J gene lost 5 bases, with 10 bases spanning the gap. The CDR3 has 12 residues. TCRdb reanalysed the RT-PCR reads using MiXCR and keeps one entry per CDR3 protein. The table lists under 200,000 distinct CDR3 sequences, 30% of them singletons. The chain has TRBV28 and TRBJ1-1, with D uncertain. The sequenced material came from blood, either unsorted or a sorted T cell fraction (not recorded which). The TCR was taken from a human donor who was either an allogeneic HSCT recipient or a stem cell or donor lymphocyte infusion donor (not recorded which). It is not recorded whose cells these are; they may come from a transplant donor. CDR3 bases: TGTGCCAGCAGCCATCGGAGGACTGAAGCTTTCTTT. It is translated as CASSHRRTEAFF.